Included here is one TCR beta chain sequence, with context. Clones were read by immunoSEQ multiplex PCR, and TCRdb kept only the in-frame ones, dropping some. The table includes around 39,000 clones, less than 95% detected once. The sample comes from a study of preoperative IRX-2 immunotherapy in early breast cancer. Treatment meaning: preoperative locoregional IRX-2 cytokine immunotherapy. Preoperative locoregional IRX-2 cytokine immunotherapy was tested in the phase Ib source study. The trim removed 3 bases at V and 4 bases at J, leaving 3 bases unmatched. The germline CDR1 and CDR2 sequences are SGHTA and FQGNSA. The CDR3 extends over 14 amino acids.

This clonotype originated in a human donor with breast cancer. V is TRBV7-2 and J is TRBJ1-1; TRBD1 matches 9 bases. Sequencing was performed on tumor tissue, taken after IRX-2 immunotherapy. This CDR3 reads CASSFQTGGTEAFF. The CDR3, as DNA: TGTGCCAGCAGCTTTCAGACAGGGGGCACTGAAGCTTTCTTT. The full variable domain, rest sourced from reference TRBV7-2 and TRBJ1-1, is GAGVSQSPSNKVTEKGKDVELRCDPISGHTALYWYRQSLGQGLEFLIYFQGNSAPDKSGLPSDRFSAERTGGSVSTLTIQRTQQEDSAVYLCASSFQTGGTEAFFGQGTRLTVV.